A single T cell receptor beta chain is shown here with its context. V shed 5 bases and J 2 bases; nucleotides not matched to a gene: 16. Germline V lookup: CDR1 KGHSH, CDR2 LQKENI. The CDR3 runs to 18 residues. This record belongs to a study of shared clonotypes between healthy human individuals. Generated by immunoSEQ multiplex PCR, the TCRdb table keeps only in-frame clones and is missing some. In the table there are around 1.6 million clones, around 98% of which are singletons. The TCR was taken from a man aged 25 to 40 in good health. This chain connects TRBV18 to TRBJ2-3, with TRBD1 matching over 7 bases. The sequencing sample was made of naive CD4+ T cells sorted from blood. Specified subset: CD45RA+ positively selected. CDR3 amino acids: CASSEASRTGGVTDTQYF. The CDR3 nucleotides read TGTGCCAGCTCAGAAGCCTCCCGGACAGGCGGTGTCACAGATACGCAGTATTTT.